A selection of T cell receptor beta chains follows, all from one sample in a study of blood T cell repertoires in COVID-19. TCRdb's table, derived via immunoSEQ multiplex PCR, lists solely in-frame clones and lacks some. The table lists some 70,000 clones, about 88% of them singletons, with 40% to 55% in the top ten. The sample comprised peripheral blood. The receptor source for this set is a woman aged 55-70 years with COVID-19, enrolled during active disease. The CDR3 runs from the conserved cysteine through the conserved F or W. Fields, in order: V gene, clone size, J gene, D gene, CDR3 protein, CDR3 DNA. The D gene is left open where the match is weak. Expanded clones get a size class; other rows say once, few or many, or leave the size out.

TRBV7-2	.	TRBJ2-1	TRBD2	CASSFWLAEYNEQFF	TGTGCCAGCAGCTTTTGGCTAGCGGAATACAATGAGCAGTTCTTC
TRBV6-5	.	TRBJ1-2	.	CASSLYRSRGYTF	TGTGCCAGCAGTTTGTACAGGTCGCGGGGCTACACCTTC
TRBV9	.	TRBJ2-3	TRBD2	CASSSASGRADTQYF	TGTGCCAGCAGCTCGGCTAGCGGGAGGGCCGATACGCAGTATTTT
TRBV5-4	once	TRBJ1-1	.	CASSLVANTEAFF	TGTGCCAGCAGCTTGGTAGCGAACACTGAAGCTTTCTTT
TRBV7-6	.	TRBJ1-2	TRBD1	CASSLGSYRGKDYGYTF	TGTGCCAGCAGCTTGGGAAGTTACAGGGGCAAGGACTATGGCTACACCTTC
TRBV7-9	once	TRBJ2-7	TRBD1	CASSPGQGEQYF	TGTGCCAGCAGCCCCGGACAGGGCGAGCAGTACTTC
TRBV7-9	.	TRBJ1-1	TRBD1	CASSLVGTGTVEAFF	TGTGCCAGCAGCTTAGTTGGGACAGGAACGGTTGAAGCTTTCTTT
TRBV9	.	TRBJ1-4	.	CASSVGGYNEKLFF	TGTGCCAGCAGCGTAGGCGGCTATAATGAAAAACTGTTTTTT
TRBV30	.	TRBJ2-4	.	CAWSSQQVAKNIQYF	TGTGCCTGGAGTAGTCAGCAGGTAGCCAAAAACATTCAGTACTTC
TRBV3-1/TRBV3-2	.	TRBJ1-1	.	CASSLLRGSEAFF	TGTGCCAGCAGCCTCCTCCGGGGGAGTGAAGCTTTCTTT
TRBV6-2/TRBV6-3	few	TRBJ2-7	TRBD2	CASSYGLAGAQQYF	TGTGCCAGCAGTTACGGACTAGCGGGAGCTCAGCAGTACTTC
TRBV11-2	.	TRBJ2-1	.	CASSPGSGGEQFF	TGTGCCAGCAGCCCCGGGAGTGGCGGTGAGCAGTTCTTC
TRBV14	.	TRBJ1-4	.	CASSQGGKKLFF	TGTGCCAGCAGCCAAGGAGGGAAGAAACTGTTTTTT
TRBV10-3	.	TRBJ1-5	.	CAISASAGGSNQPQHF	TGTGCCATCAGTGCCTCAGCGGGGGGAAGCAATCAGCCCCAGCATTTT
TRBV9	.	TRBJ2-2	.	CASSVVSGGELFF	TGTGCCAGCAGCGTAGTTTCGGGCGGGGAGCTGTTTTTT
TRBV19	.	TRBJ2-3	TRBD2	CASSPPGGWRADTQYF	TGTGCCAGTAGTCCCCCCGGGGGGTGGAGGGCAGATACGCAGTATTTT
TRBV10-3	once	TRBJ1-2	.	CAISGQLPNYGYTF	TGTGCCATCAGTGGACAGCTTCCTAACTATGGCTACACCTTC
TRBV7-7	few	TRBJ2-5	TRBD1	CASSPPGGQETQYF	TGTGCCAGCAGCCCCCCAGGGGGCCAAGAGACCCAGTACTTC
TRBV5-1	.	TRBJ1-1	.	CASSFQSGGANTEAFF	TGCGCCAGCAGCTTTCAATCCGGGGGAGCTAACACTGAAGCTTTCTTT
TRBV11-2	.	TRBJ2-7	TRBD2	CASSLMGLAGHEQYF	TGTGCCAGCAGCTTAATGGGACTAGCGGGACACGAGCAGTACTTC
TRBV11-3	.	TRBJ2-7	.	CASSTSYEQYF	TGTGCCAGCAGCACCAGTTACGAGCAGTACTTC
TRBV7-9	once	TRBJ2-3	.	CASSLFEGAGTDTQYF	TGTGCCAGCAGCTTGTTCGAAGGGGCGGGCACAGATACGCAGTATTTT
TRBV19	.	TRBJ1-2	.	CASSPGGSNYGYTF	TGTGCCAGTAGTCCCGGGGGTTCGAACTATGGCTACACCTTC
TRBV19	.	TRBJ2-7	.	CATSPRGSSYEQYF	TGTGCCACATCCCCCAGGGGCAGCTCCTACGAGCAGTACTTC
TRBV7-9	.	TRBJ1-1	.	CASSLGGAVEAFF	TGTGCCAGCAGCCTCGGGGGGGCCGTTGAAGCTTTCTTT
TRBV5-6	.	TRBJ1-2	TRBD1	CASSSQGAGYGYTF	TGTGCCAGCAGCTCGCAGGGGGCTGGTTATGGCTACACCTTC
TRBV5-4	.	TRBJ2-2	.	CASSLESYDGELFF	TGTGCCAGCAGCTTGGAGAGCTATGACGGGGAGCTGTTTTTT
TRBV19	.	TRBJ2-5	.	CASSIALQETQYF	TGTGCCAGTAGTATAGCCCTCCAAGAGACCCAGTACTTC
TRBV28	.	TRBJ2-7	.	CASSLARYYEQYF	TGTGCCAGCAGTCTCGCCAGATATTACGAGCAGTACTTC
TRBV6-2/TRBV6-3	.	TRBJ2-5	TRBD1	CASSYLGQGEETQYF	TGTGCCAGCAGTTACCTAGGACAGGGCGAAGAGACCCAGTACTTC
TRBV6-2/TRBV6-3	.	TRBJ2-2	TRBD1	CASSYSPGGWTGELFF	TGTGCCAGCAGTTATTCCCCAGGGGGCTGGACCGGGGAGCTGTTTTTT
TRBV28	once	TRBJ2-1	TRBD2	CASSPGLAGTYNEQFF	TGTGCCAGCAGTCCAGGACTAGCGGGGACCTACAATGAGCAGTTCTTC
TRBV27	once	TRBJ2-1	TRBD2	CASQGLAGAAEQFF	TGTGCCAGCCAGGGGCTAGCGGGAGCAGCCGAGCAGTTCTTC
TRBV7-9	.	TRBJ2-7	TRBD2	CASSSERGGYEQYF	TGTGCCAGCAGCTCGGAGCGGGGGGGATACGAGCAGTACTTC
TRBV7-2	.	TRBJ2-5	.	CASSYQGYQETQYF	TGTGCCAGCAGCTACCAGGGATACCAAGAGACCCAGTACTTC
TRBV4-1	.	TRBJ2-1	TRBD2	CASSPTSASTSYNEQFF	TGCGCCAGCAGCCCGACTAGCGCTAGTACTTCCTACAATGAGCAGTTCTTC
TRBV2	.	TRBJ2-1	TRBD2	CASSSGRETEQFF	TGTGCCAGCAGTAGCGGGAGAGAGACTGAGCAGTTCTTC
TRBV4-1	.	TRBJ1-2	TRBD1	CASSLGTGVSYGYTF	TGCGCCAGCAGCCTCGGGACAGGGGTTAGTTATGGCTACACCTTC
TRBV14	.	TRBJ2-1	.	CASSLRPGQTSYNEQFF	TGTGCCAGCAGCCTTCGCCCAGGGCAAACCTCCTACAATGAGCAGTTCTTC
TRBV6-5	.	TRBJ2-7	TRBD1	CASSSPETGTYEQYF	TGTGCCAGCAGCTCTCCCGAGACAGGGACCTACGAGCAGTACTTC
TRBV28	many	TRBJ1-6	TRBD1	CASRPDRGSSPLHF	TGTGCCAGCAGGCCCGACAGGGGGAGCTCACCCCTCCACTTT
TRBV7-9	.	TRBJ2-7	TRBD1	CASSQGQRSSYEQYF	TGTGCCAGCAGCCAGGGACAGAGGAGCTCCTACGAGCAGTACTTC
TRBV5-1	.	TRBJ2-1	.	CASSMGGQGYNEQFF	TGCGCCAGCAGCATGGGAGGCCAGGGATACAATGAGCAGTTCTTC
TRBV12-3/TRBV12-4	.	TRBJ1-2	.	CASSFRMRDGYTF	TGTGCCAGCAGTTTCCGGATGCGGGATGGCTACACCTTC
TRBV4-3	.	TRBJ2-7	.	CASSQGFRDSYEQYF	TGCGCCAGCAGCCAAGGGTTCCGGGACTCCTACGAGCAGTACTTC
TRBV7-2	.	TRBJ2-2	.	CASSSEGGRTGELFF	TGTGCCAGCAGCTCCGAGGGGGGGCGGACCGGGGAGCTGTTTTTT
TRBV10-3	.	TRBJ2-1	TRBD2	CAISVSGGDNEQFF	TGTGCCATCAGTGTAAGCGGGGGGGACAATGAGCAGTTCTTC